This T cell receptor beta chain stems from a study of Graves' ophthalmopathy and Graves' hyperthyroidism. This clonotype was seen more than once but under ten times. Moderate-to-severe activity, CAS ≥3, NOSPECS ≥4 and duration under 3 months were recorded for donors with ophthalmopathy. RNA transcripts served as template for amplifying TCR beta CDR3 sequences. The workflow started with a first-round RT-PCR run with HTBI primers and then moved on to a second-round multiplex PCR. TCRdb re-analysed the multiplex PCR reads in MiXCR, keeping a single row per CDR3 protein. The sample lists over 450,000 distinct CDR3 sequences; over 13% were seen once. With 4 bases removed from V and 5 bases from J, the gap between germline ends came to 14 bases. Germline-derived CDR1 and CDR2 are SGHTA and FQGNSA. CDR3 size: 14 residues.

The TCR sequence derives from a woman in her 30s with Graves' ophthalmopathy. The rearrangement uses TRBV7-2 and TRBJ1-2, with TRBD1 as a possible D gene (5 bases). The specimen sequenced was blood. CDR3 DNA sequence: TGTGCCAGCAGCTCGGGACGGACAAGATATGGCTACACCTTC. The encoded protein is CASSSGRTRYGYTF.